This TCR beta chain was documented in a study of Graves' ophthalmopathy and Graves' hyperthyroidism (dated by TCRdb to about 2018). General notes on the study: Peripheral blood was collected at initial diagnosis, prior to any treatment. To tell Graves' ophthalmopathy apart from Graves' hyperthyroidism, and to predict which patients would progress to ophthalmopathy, the study relied on TCR beta repertoire signatures. In total, 135 blood samples were TCR-sequenced: around 42 ophthalmopathy, over 70 hyperthyroidism and 17 hyperthyroidism-to-ophthalmopathy patients. To explore V-J signatures that distinguish ophthalmopathy from hyperthyroidism, a discovery set of 100 patients was enrolled, made up of around 40 with ophthalmopathy and under 65 with stable hyperthyroidism. An independent validation cohort was composed of some 18 hyperthyroidism patients and 17 patients who later progressed from hyperthyroidism to ophthalmopathy. In five or six hyperthyroidism patients, the T-cell repertoire of thyroid tissue was compared with the T-cell repertoire of blood. Once sampling was done, hyperthyroidism patients were given methimazole at a starting dose of 30 mg daily, while ophthalmopathy patients were given high-dose intravenous methylprednisolone. For training and testing, the approximately 97 patients in the discovery cohort were randomly divided in a 7:3 ratio. What the authors observed across the whole study: Sample size was not predetermined statistically, and investigators were not blinded to group allocation. Among expanded thyroid clonotypes with frequency above 0.001, most also showed up in blood, which suggests that blood repertoires may reflect the thyroid immune response. In validation, the model predicted ophthalmopathy progression with roughly 68% sensitivity and roughly 72% specificity; fewer than 15 predicted patients were CT-confirmed with GO in a median of around 6 months. The 13-signature model separated ophthalmopathy from stable hyperthyroidism with 85% to 90% sensitivity and 81.08% specificity in cross-validation, and 80%/75% in the test set.

The ophthalmopathy patients had moderately to severely active disease, with a Clinical Activity Score of 3 or higher, a NOSPECS grade of 4 or higher, and a disease duration of less than 3 months. Patients were excluded if they had other autoimmune diseases, uncontrolled infections, pregnancy or lactation. Diagnosis was based on clinical symptoms, serum thyroxine, TRAb, thyroid ultrasound and orbital computed tomography. PBMCs were isolated from approximately 10 ml of fresh peripheral blood by Ficoll-Paque density gradient centrifugation. Trizol reagent was used to extract the total RNA, and its quality was then checked on an Agilent 2100 Bioanalyzer. Its CDR3 holds 10 amino acids, cysteine through phenylalanine. Kept here is only the CDR3 DNA, which spans 30 bases and is read in frame from base 1. Sequences SGHRS (CDR1) and YFSETQ (CDR2) are obtained from the germline V gene. Deletion took 6 bases off V and 2 bases off J, with a span of 3 bases between the germline ends.

This clonotype was counted at least ten times. Its antigen remains unidentified. There are no base qualities to consult, and no much larger clone falls within one base. For repertoire sequencing, TCR beta CDR3 regions were amplified from RNA transcripts. HTBI primers and the Qiagen OneStep RT-PCR kit were used in a first-round RT-PCR, which was followed by a second-round multiplex PCR, size selection and purification. Libraries were sequenced on an Illumina HiSeq2000 using paired-end 100 bp reads. The paper's processing steps were these. SOAPnuke was used to process the reads, removing any read that contained adapters or uncalled bases, had a mean Phred below 15, or lacked an exact match to the constant primer or identifier. COPE v1.2.5 was used to merge high-quality paired reads. Unique nucleotide sequences were defined as clonotypes and aligned to IMGT TRB V, D and J references using MiTCR v1.1. The analysis was limited to V-J combinations with a frequency above 0.0001, which together covered approximately 99% of repertoires. For each V-J combination, a TCR clonal expansion and chaos score was defined as F50 clonal expansion divided by the chaos observed in the TCRdist matrix. Welch's t-statistics and random forest were used to reduce the features to approximately 13 V-J combinations, which were then used as input to a naive Bayes classifier. The similarity between thyroid and blood repertoires was quantified using the Morisita-Horn index. The public sequencing data were trimmed at Q25 with fastp and processed into clonotypes with MiXCR by TCRdb, which kept only in-frame beta chains. CDR3 protein duplicates are merged, each entry listing the most common genes and DNA. The V and J calls reflect TCRdb's pipeline rather than the authors' work. The sample table contains approximately 210,000 distinct CDR3 sequences; only one count was recorded for roughly 21% of them. Around two fifths of the sample is held by the ten biggest clonotypes.

This chain is built from TRBV5-1 and TRBJ2-7, with no confidently assigned D gene. Sequencing used peripheral blood. The sequence was obtained from a woman aged 45-60 years with Graves' ophthalmopathy. Donor details come from another sample of the same person, matched by shared clones. The nucleotide sequence is given as TGCGCCAGCATCCCCTACGAGCAGTACTTC. Its protein product is CASIPYEQYF. Here the CDR3 is joined to the reference TRBV5-1 and TRBJ2-7 genes, and the full variable domain is: KAGVTQTPRYLIKTRGQQVTLSCSPISGHRSVSWYQQTPGQGLQFLFEYFSETQRNKGNFPGRFSGRQFSNSRSEMNVSTLELGDSALYLCASIPYEQYFGPGTRLTVT.